The T cell receptor beta chain under discussion was sequenced for a study of OX40 agonist ivuxolimab in advanced cancers. Whole-study context: Dose-escalation patients suffered from hepatocellular carcinoma, melanoma, renal cell or head and neck cancer.

Sequencing used immunoSEQ multiplex PCR; TCRdb keeps in-frame clones, though not all of them. The data show about 63,000 clones, more than 80% seen once. This CDR3 has 14 amino acids. Germline V gene lookup returns CDR1 MNHNS and CDR2 SASEGT. Trimming removed 2 bases from V and 1 base from J, with 8 bases in between. Sequenced here: CD4+ or CD8+ T cells sorted from blood, sampled in a trial of the OX40 agonist ivuxolimab. This receptor was identified in an adult with an advanced solid tumor such as melanoma, head and neck, liver or kidney cancer. The chain joins TRBV6-1 to TRBJ1-1; no reliable D call. The CDR3 DNA is TGTGCCAGCAGTGAACAAAAAGGGAACACTGAAGCTTTCTTT. Encoded protein: CASSEQKGNTEAFF.